The 21 T cell receptor beta chains given below trace back to one sample, sequenced in a study of cytomegalovirus exposure and HLA in healthy donors. With 60 Vbeta and 13 Jbeta primers, the PCR was carried out. The data were produced by immunoSEQ multiplex PCR, yet TCRdb's version contains in-frame clones alone and is incomplete. This table holds over 150,000 clones, roughly four fifths found once. Sample: PBMCs. Receptor source: a woman aged 45 to 65 in good health and CMV-seronegative.

This clone was observed a few times. V and J are TRBV18 and TRBJ1-5; D may be TRBD1 (6 bases). The CDR3 is 16 residues long. Trimming left V 5 bases short and J 0 bases short, with 14 bases between. The germline gives CDR1 KGHSH, CDR2 LQKENI. The CDR3 here is CASSTGQKYSNQPQHF. In nucleotides, the CDR3 is TGTGCCAGCTCAACAGGACAGAAATATAGCAATCAGCCCCAGCATTTT.

The CDR3: CASSPGGAEGYGYTF. Written as DNA, the CDR3 is TGTGCCAGCAGTCCCGGGGGGGCGGAAGGCTATGGCTACACCTTC. The chain uses TRBV6-5 and TRBJ1-2; maybe TRBD1 (6 bases). Germline CDR1 is MNHEY and CDR2 is SVGAGI. V lost 5 bases and J 4 bases, leaving 17 bases between the germline ends. The CDR3 has 15 amino acids.

The V and J genes are TRBV29-1 and TRBJ2-1; 8 nucleotides match TRBD2. V trimming: 4 bases; J trimming: 3 bases; junction bases outside the gene matches: 5. Germline V gives CDR1 SQVTM, CDR2 ANQGSEA. The CDR3 length is 14 residues. The CDR3 sequence is CSVGREVFYNEQFF. CDR3 nucleotide sequence: TGCAGCGTTGGGCGGGAGGTTTTCTACAATGAGCAGTTCTTC.

The rearrangement joins TRBV7-9 to TRBJ2-5; D may be TRBD1 (7 bases). The germline gives CDR1 SEHNR, CDR2 FQNEAQ (reference sequence). The CDR3 runs 13 residues. The V end lost 7 bases, the J end lost 1 base, and 10 bases lay between the germline ends. The CDR3 DNA sequence: TGTGCCAGCAACAGGGGAGGCCAAGAGACCCAGTACTTC. Its protein is CASNRGGQETQYF. The full variable domain, completed using reference TRBV7-9 and TRBJ2-5, is DTGVSQNPRHKITKRGQNVTFRCDPISEHNRLYWYRQTLGQGPEFLTYFQNEAQLEKSRLLSDRFSAERPKGSFSTLEIQRTEQGDSAMYLCASNRGGQETQYFGPGTRLLVL.

The J gene is TRBJ2-7, the V gene TRBV7-9, with a possible D match to TRBD1 (8 bases). This CDR3 contains 13 residues. Germline V gene data show CDR1 as SEHNR and CDR2 as FQNEAQ (reference sequence). Trimming shortened V by 3 bases and J by 6 bases, and 12 bases separated the two germline ends. The CDR3 coding sequence is TGTGCCAGCAGCTTCAGCGGGACAGGCGAGCAGTACTTC. Protein sequence: CASSFSGTGEQYF.

The rearrangement links TRBV5-6 to TRBJ1-2; the D gene is possibly TRBD1 (6 bases). The germline V gene encodes CDR1 SGHDT and CDR2 YYEEEE. Trimming cost V 2 bases and J 8 bases, with 13 bases left between them. There are 13 residues in the CDR3. CDR3 DNA: TGTGCCAGCAGCTTTACAGGGTTGGGAGGCTACACCTTC. It specifies CASSFTGLGGYTF.

This CDR3 reads CATSSTSVGGDEKLFF. In DNA, the CDR3 is TGTGCCACCAGCAGTACTTCAGTAGGGGGGGATGAAAAACTGTTTTTT. This chain links TRBV15 with TRBJ1-4, with a weak D call TRBD1 (6 bases). Per the germline V gene, CDR1 is LNHNV and CDR2 is YYDKDF (reference sequence). The CDR3 has 16 amino acids. Trimming left V 3 bases short and J 6 bases short, with 17 bases between.

The J gene is TRBJ2-5, the V gene TRBV6-5; TRBD2 aligns across 8 bases. Unmatched junction bases numbered 8, after V lost 2 bases and J lost 9 bases. Germline CDR1 reads MNHEY; CDR2 reads SVGAGI. This CDR3 has 14 residues. The CDR3 reads CASSYQTSGLAQYF. CDR3 DNA sequence: TGTGCCAGCAGTTACCAAACTAGCGGCCTGGCCCAGTACTTC.

The chain links TRBV27 to TRBJ2-1; the match to TRBD1 covers 8 bases. J gave up 9 bases and V 4 bases, and 5 bases lay outside the gene matches. Germline V gene sequence: CDR1 MNHEY, CDR2 SMNVEV (reference sequence). The CDR3 has 13 amino acids. The CDR3: CASSSTGVGEQFF. CDR3 nucleotides: TGTGCCAGCAGTTCGACAGGGGTTGGTGAGCAGTTCTTC.

The rearrangement uses TRBV5-6 and TRBJ2-1; no clear D gene. Per germline, CDR1 SGHDT and CDR2 YYEEEE. Trimming shortened V by 0 bases and J by 7 bases, and 5 bases separated the two germline ends. This CDR3 comprises 12 residues. CDR3 residues: CASSLGLNEQFF. The CDR3 DNA reads as TGTGCCAGCAGCTTGGGACTGAATGAGCAGTTCTTC.

The chain carries TRBV4-2 and TRBJ1-5, with D possibly TRBD1 on 6 matching bases. Germline CDR1 reads LGHNA; CDR2 reads YNFKEQ. The V gene lost 0 bases and the J gene lost 0 bases, with 12 bases spanning the gap. The CDR3 runs to 17 residues. The DNA for the CDR3 is TGTGCCAGCAGCCAAGATCAGCAGGGGAATAGCAATCAGCCCCAGCATTTT. Protein sequence: CASSQDQQGNSNQPQHF.

V and J are TRBV5-1 and TRBJ2-1, with TRBD2 matching 8 bases. Germline V gene sequence: CDR1 SGHRS, CDR2 YFSETQ. This CDR3 has 16 amino acids. The trim removed 0 bases at V and 3 bases at J, leaving 5 bases unmatched. The DNA for the CDR3 is TGCGCCAGCAGCTTGGGCGGGGGGCCGAACTACAATGAGCAGTTCTTC. This codes for CASSLGGGPNYNEQFF.

The gene calls are TRBV5-6 and TRBJ1-2; 7 bases are a match to TRBD1. CDR3 length: 15 residues. V lost 1 base and J lost 4; bases outside the gene matches: 7. Germline V gene lookup returns CDR1 SGHDT and CDR2 YYEEEE. The CDR3 spells CASSLLGGGLYGYTF. The DNA for the CDR3 is TGTGCCAGCAGCTTGTTAGGAGGGGGCCTCTATGGCTACACCTTC.

This clone was found once. The V and J genes are TRBV19 and TRBJ1-1, with 7 bases matching TRBD1. The length of the CDR3 is 14 residues. Germline V CDR1 and CDR2: LNHDA, SQIVND (reference sequence). V shed 6 bases and J 3 bases; nucleotides not matched to a gene: 7. The CDR3 DNA follows: TGTGCCAGTAGGATCCCCCAGGGGGACACTGAAGCTTTCTTT. The encoded protein is CASRIPQGDTEAFF.

The V and J genes are TRBV5-6 and TRBJ1-2; D is perhaps TRBD1 (6 bases). The CDR3 is 12 residues long. Germline CDR1 and CDR2: SGHDT and YYEEEE. V shed 0 bases and J shed 7 bases, with 7 bases lying between them. In nucleotides, the CDR3 is TGTGCCAGCAGCTTGGTAGGGGGTGGCTACACCTTC. It codes for CASSLVGGGYTF.

This chain joins TRBV7-2 and TRBJ2-7, with D uncertain. Germline CDR1 SGHTA, CDR2 FQGNSA. The CDR3 spans 11 residues. V was trimmed by 5 bases and J by 6 bases, leaving 8 bases between them. CDR3 amino acids: CASSLQLEQYF. The CDR3, as DNA: TGTGCCAGCAGCCTACAGCTCGAGCAGTACTTC.

This rearrangement joins TRBV5-1 to TRBJ2-7; D perhaps matches TRBD2 (5 bases). In germline, CDR1 is SGHRS, CDR2 YFSETQ. The CDR3 runs 15 residues. With 5 bases removed from V and 3 bases from J, the gap between germline ends came to 18 bases. For the CDR3, the DNA is TGCGCCAGCAGTACCTCGGGATTCCCGGGCTACGAGCAGTACTTC. This gives the protein CASSTSGFPGYEQYF.

The rearrangement uses TRBV4-2 and TRBJ2-1; D is possibly TRBD1 (7 bases). Germline CDR1 reads LGHNA; CDR2 reads YNFKEQ. The V end was cut by 0 bases, the J end by 0 bases, with 21 bases between. This CDR3 has 20 amino acids. The CDR3 spells CASSQDLAVGGQSSYNEQFF. As DNA, the CDR3 is TGTGCCAGCAGCCAAGATTTAGCGGTCGGGGGACAGAGCTCCTACAATGAGCAGTTCTTC.

Of note for this clone: The same CDR3 can be traced to other DNA sequences in this sample. The chain combines TRBV5-6 with TRBJ1-2, with 7 nucleotides matching TRBD1. Germline CDR1 is SGHDT and CDR2 is YYEEEE. The CDR3 covers 13 residues. V gave up 4 bases and J gave up 2 bases; unmatched junction bases: 2. DNA of the CDR3: TGTGCCAGCAGCCGGACAGGAAACTATGGCTACACCTTC. Amino acids: CASSRTGNYGYTF. Based on the CDR3 plus reference TRBV5-6 and TRBJ1-2, the full variable domain is DAGVTQSPTHLIKTRGQQVTLRCSPKSGHDTVSWYQQALGQGPQFIFQYYEEEERQRGNFPDRFSGHQFPNYSSELNVNALLLGDSALYLCASSRTGNYGYTFGSGTRLTVV.

V usage is TRBV10-1 and J usage is TRBJ2-5, with TRBD2 identical over 10 bases. Germline CDR1 is WNHNN and CDR2 is SYGVQD (reference sequence). The V and J ends lost 0 bases and 3 bases, in that order; junction bases with no gene match: 16. The CDR3 runs 20 residues. The CDR3 region has the DNA TGCGCCAGCAGTGAGTCCGGGGGAGCGGGGGGGCCTCCGAAGAAAGAGACCCAGTACTTC. Amino acid sequence: CASSESGGAGGPPKKETQYF.

The chain recombines TRBV4-2 with TRBJ2-3; 9 positions agree with TRBD2. Germline values: CDR1 LGHNA, CDR2 YNFKEQ. The CDR3 totals 15 residues. The ends lost 4 bases at V and 1 base at J; junction bases unmatched: 3. DNA of the CDR3: TGTGCCAGCAGCCCGATAGCGGGGGGCACAGATACGCAGTATTTT. Translating gives CASSPIAGGTDTQYF.